The clone carrying this TCR beta chain was detected only a few times. Its antigen remains unidentified. The CDR3 spans 17 residues. Germline loops: CDR1 MGHRA, CDR2 YSYEKL. V shed 0 bases and J shed 2 bases, with 16 bases lying between them. The sample originates from a study of identical twins. In TCRdb, the 5' RACE reads were re-called with MiXCR into one record per CDR3 protein. The sample records about 920,000 distinct CDR3 sequences, approximately 13% being singletons. Study-level results: Potential partial confounding of zero-insertion analyses by invariant MAIT and iNKT cells was noted. There were fewer insertions in abundant cord blood beta clonotypes, but memory repertoires showed no such pattern.

These data also featured in a second study, about yellow fever vaccine responses in identical twins. From that study: Reportedly, the response of twins' T cells to the vaccine seemed partly convergent, partly personalized.

This sequence joins TRBV4-1 and TRBJ1-2; the D gene is possibly TRBD1 (6 bases). The origin of this receptor is a woman in her late teens or twenties in good health. The material sequenced was PBMCs. The CDR3 region has the DNA TGCGCCAGCAGCCAAGATGGAGTAGGACAGCTCAACTATGGCTACACCTTC. This codes for CASSQDGVGQLNYGYTF.